Below are 3 T cell receptor beta chains sequenced from a single sample in a study of T cells in Graves' hyperthyroidism and ophthalmopathy. From RNA transcripts, TCR beta CDR3 regions were amplified. The HTBI primer set served for first-round RT-PCR of the TCR CDR3. A single record per CDR3 protein comes from TCRdb applying MiXCR to the multiplex PCR reads. The profile shows roughly 400,000 distinct CDR3 sequences, 11% to 15% of them singletons. Sequencing was performed on blood. The origin of the receptors is a man aged 50 or older with Graves' ophthalmopathy.

This clonotype has a handful of counts. The genes are TRBV29-1 and TRBJ1-2; D is unresolved. This CDR3 spans 11 amino acids. The germline gives CDR1 SQVTM, CDR2 ANQGSEA. V was shortened by 5 bases and J by 9 bases, with 13 bases between the two germline ends. Here the CDR3 reads CSVLAGLRYTF. CDR3 nucleotides: TGCAGCGTTTTGGCAGGACTTCGCTACACCTTC. Supplemented by reference TRBV29-1 and TRBJ1-2, the full variable domain reads SAVISQKPSRDICQRGTSLTIQCQVDSQVTMMFWYRQQPGQSLTLIATANQGSEATYESGFVIDKFPISRPNLTFSTLTVSNMSPEDSSIYLCSVLAGLRYTFGSGTRLTVV.

This clonotype ranks as large (0.1 to 1%). The genes are TRBV30 and TRBJ2-2; D is possibly TRBD1 (7 bases). Germline V gene lookup returns CDR1 GTSNPN and CDR2 SVGIG (reference sequence). The CDR3 has 15 residues. V dropped 3 bases and J dropped 3 bases, with 14 bases sitting between them. This chain's CDR3 is CAWSGGGRYTGELFF. The CDR3 region has the DNA TGTGCCTGGAGCGGAGGGGGCAGGTACACCGGGGAGCTGTTTTTT.

This clonotype was counted at least ten times. This chain links TRBV12-3 or TRBV12-4 with TRBJ2-1; TRBD1 is a possible D gene (5 bases). Trimming stripped 5 bases from V and 9 bases from J, with 20 bases between. CDR3 length: 15 amino acids. The CDR3 DNA is TGTGCCAGCAGTGACCACAGGCTGGGGCTTAGTGAGCAGTTCTTC. Its protein is CASSDHRLGLSEQFF.